The 24 T cell receptor beta chains listed next were all sequenced from one sample in a study of CD8 T cells in Susac syndrome. It was with random hexamers that about 0.45 to 1 ug RNA was reverse transcribed. TCRdb re-called the immunoSEQ multiplex PCR reads through MiXCR, storing one row per CDR3 protein. This sample has some 450,000 distinct CDR3 sequences, with more than 80% found just once. The sequencing sample was made of CD8+ T cells from PBMCs. These receptors originate from a human donor with multiple sclerosis.

The V call is TRBV6-1, the J call TRBJ2-1; the D gene is possibly TRBD1 (6 bases). V lost 3 bases and J 4 bases, leaving 10 bases between the germline ends. CDR3 length: 14 residues. CDR1 is MNHNS and CDR2 is SASEGT in the germline V gene. The chain's CDR3 is CASSEQGSYNEQFF. DNA of the CDR3: TGTGCCAGCAGTGAGCAGGGGTCGTACAATGAGCAGTTCTTC.

V usage is TRBV3-1 and J usage is TRBJ1-2, with unresolved D. Germline lookup yields CDR1 LGHDT and CDR2 YNNKEL (reference sequence). The CDR3 spans 17 residues. Deletions cut 0 bases from V and 5 bases from J, with 19 bases between. The CDR3 is CASSQEMEGPQEYGYTF. The CDR3 DNA reads as TGTGCCAGCAGCCAAGAAATGGAAGGGCCGCAAGAATATGGCTACACCTTC.

The CDR3 reads CASSYFGGRNSYNEQFF. DNA of the CDR3: TGTGCCAGCAGTTACTTCGGCGGGAGGAACTCCTACAATGAGCAGTTCTTC. The chain uses TRBV6-5 and TRBJ2-1, with 8 bases fitting TRBD2. V dropped 1 base and J dropped 0; count of bases not matched to a gene: 5. This CDR3 has 17 residues. Germline assignment: CDR1 MNHEY and CDR2 SVGAGI.

The chain carries TRBV29-1 and TRBJ2-7; perhaps TRBD1 as D (5 bases). V lost 5 bases, J lost 3 bases, and 14 bases lay in between. CDR3 length: 13 residues. Germline V gene sequence: CDR1 SQVTM, CDR2 ANQGSEA. CDR3 protein: CSVYDRASYEQYF. The CDR3, as DNA: TGCAGCGTTTACGACAGAGCTAGCTACGAGCAGTACTTC.

The rearrangement uses TRBV12-3 or TRBV12-4 and TRBJ1-2; D uncertain. The V end lost 6 bases, the J end lost 5 bases, and 25 bases lay between the germline ends. The CDR3 is made up of 17 amino acids. CDR3 sequence (DNA): TGTGCCAGCAGACCATACGGTGATCGGGCCCAAGGTTATGGCTACACCTTC. Translating gives CASRPYGDRAQGYGYTF.

The chain is built from TRBV3-1 and TRBJ2-1; 11 bases match TRBD2. Trimming removed 4 bases from V and 10 bases from J; junction bases left unmatched: 9. CDR3 length equals 15 residues. Germline V gene sequence: CDR1 LGHDT, CDR2 YNNKEL (reference sequence). The CDR3 nucleotides read TGTGCCAGCAGCCCCGGGACTAGCGGCCTCGGGGAGCAGTTCTTC. Encoded protein: CASSPGTSGLGEQFF.

This chain uses TRBV4-1 with TRBJ1-5, with a weak D call TRBD1 (6 bases). Between the trimmed V and J ends, which lost 3 bases and 0 bases, there was a span of 12 bases. The CDR3 has 16 amino acids. Germline V gene data show CDR1 as MGHRA and CDR2 as YSYEKL. As DNA, the CDR3 is TGCGCCAGCAGCCAGGAACAGGGTCTTAGCAATCAGCCCCAGCATTTT. Translated, it gives CASSQEQGLSNQPQHF.

The chain recombines TRBV19 with TRBJ2-1, with TRBD2 matching over 7 bases. From germline, CDR1 is LNHDA and CDR2 SQIVND (reference sequence). The CDR3 extends over 15 amino acids. V trimming: 9 bases; J trimming: 2 bases; junction bases outside the gene matches: 10. The CDR3 coding sequence is TGTGCCAGCGCTCGGGGGGAATCTACCTACAATGAGCAGTTCTTC. It translates to CASARGESTYNEQFF.

The chain couples TRBV7-9 to TRBJ2-2, with a possible D match to TRBD2 (6 bases). V was clipped by 8 bases and J by 0 bases, with 22 bases between them. The CDR3 has 18 amino acids. CDR1 and CDR2 (germline): SEHNR, FQNEAQ (reference sequence). CDR3 sequence: CASGTKVGGAANTGELFF. CDR3 bases: TGTGCCAGCGGGACCAAAGTTGGCGGGGCCGCGAACACCGGGGAGCTGTTTTTT.

This chain uses TRBV29-1 with TRBJ1-1, with D perhaps matching TRBD1 (5 bases). The V gene lost 0 bases and the J gene lost 6 bases, with 17 bases spanning the gap. Per germline, CDR1 SQVTM and CDR2 ANQGSEA. This CDR3 comprises 15 residues. Here the CDR3 reads CSVEDWGSSGSEAFF. The CDR3 DNA follows: TGCAGCGTTGAAGATTGGGGCAGCAGTGGTTCTGAAGCTTTCTTT.

J is TRBJ1-1 and V is TRBV5-1; tentative D call: TRBD1 (6 bases). Germline V gene data show CDR1 as SGHRS and CDR2 as YFSETQ. V lost 0 bases and J lost 0, with 15 bases in between. This CDR3 is built from 17 residues. CDR3 loop: CASSLDPGDGVNTEAFF. The CDR3 DNA sequence: TGCGCCAGCAGCTTGGATCCAGGGGACGGTGTGAACACTGAAGCTTTCTTT.

The V call is TRBV6-2 or TRBV6-3, the J call TRBJ1-5, with D unclear. V lost 6 bases, J lost 7 bases, and 13 bases lay in between. CDR3 length: 13 residues. Germline-derived CDR1 and CDR2 are MNHEY and SVGEGT. As DNA, the CDR3 is TGTGCCAGCAGCGTTCCGGGGAAGCAGCCCCAGCATTTT. This codes for CASSVPGKQPQHF.

This sequence joins TRBV19 and TRBJ2-2; D gene unclear. The germline gives CDR1 LNHDA, CDR2 SQIVND (reference sequence). Trimming took 11 bases from V and 5 from J, leaving 15 bases between them. The CDR3 runs to 13 residues. CDR3 sequence reads: CAVYGPGTGELFF. The CDR3 DNA follows: TGTGCCGTGTACGGGCCGGGTACCGGGGAGCTGTTTTTT.

This chain uses TRBV14 with TRBJ2-2; possibly TRBD1 for D (6 bases). Germline CDR1 reads SGHDN; CDR2 reads FVKESK. Trimming took 5 bases from V and 0 from J, leaving 10 bases between them. This CDR3 region has 15 residues. The CDR3 nucleotides are TGTGCCAGCAGCGGGGACAATCCGAACACCGGGGAGCTGTTTTTT. The encoded protein is CASSGDNPNTGELFF.

This chain uses TRBV20-1 with TRBJ2-1; 11 bases are shared with TRBD2. The CDR3 loop spans 17 amino acids. Per the germline V gene, CDR1 is DFQATT and CDR2 is SNEGSKA (reference sequence). The ends lost 3 bases at V and 0 bases at J; junction bases unmatched: 7. The DNA of the CDR3 is TGCAGTGCTAGGACTAGCGGGGAAGGAGGCTCCTACAATGAGCAGTTCTTC. Translating gives CSARTSGEGGSYNEQFF.

This chain uses TRBV20-1 with TRBJ2-1; D unresolved. V shed 3 bases and J shed 4 bases, with 13 bases lying between them. Germline CDR1 reads DFQATT; CDR2 reads SNEGSKA (reference sequence). The CDR3 covers 14 residues. This CDR3 reads CSARTQDQYNEQFF. CDR3 bases: TGCAGTGCTAGGACGCAGGACCAATACAATGAGCAGTTCTTC.

The count of this clonotype is one. The V gene is TRBV11-2, the J gene TRBJ2-2; possibly TRBD1 for D (6 bases). The CDR3 extends over 17 amino acids. The germline CDR1 and CDR2 sequences are SGHAT and FQNNGV. V was shortened by 5 bases and J by 2 bases, with 18 bases between the two germline ends. In nucleotides, the CDR3 is TGTGCCAGCAGCCCCTTTCCCGGGACAAATAACACCGGGGAGCTGTTTTTT. Translation gives CASSPFPGTNNTGELFF. Full variable domain (rest looked up from reference TRBV11-2 and TRBJ2-2): EAGVAQSPRYKIIEKRQSVAFWCNPISGHATLYWYQQILGQGPKLLIQFQNNGVVDDSQLPKDRFSAERLKGVDSTLKIQPAKLEDSAVYLCASSPFPGTNNTGELFFGEGSRLTVL.

The chain is built from TRBV5-1 and TRBJ1-1; the D is unclear. Looked up from germline, CDR1 is SGHRS and CDR2 is YFSETQ. The length of the CDR3 is 13 residues. Deletions cut 5 bases from V and 4 bases from J, with 12 bases between. The CDR3 region has the DNA TGCGCCAGCAGGGACCGGGATGTCACTGAAGCTTTCTTT. This sequence encodes CASRDRDVTEAFF.

V gene TRBV4-1 combines with J gene TRBJ1-2; D gene unclear. Germline lookup yields CDR1 MGHRA and CDR2 YSYEKL. V was clipped by 1 base and J by 2 bases, with 14 bases between them. CDR3 length equals 16 residues. CDR3 amino acids: CASSQGRAELNYGYTF. CDR3 DNA: TGCGCCAGCAGCCAAGGTCGGGCAGAGCTGAACTATGGCTACACCTTC.

The chain links TRBV5-1 to TRBJ1-2; no definite D call. This CDR3 is built from 15 residues. Deletions cut 4 bases from V and 5 bases from J, with 18 bases between. Germline lookup yields CDR1 SGHRS and CDR2 YFSETQ. This CDR3 reads CASSHADRSAYGYTF. The CDR3 DNA sequence: TGCGCCAGCAGCCATGCGGACCGGAGCGCTTATGGCTACACCTTC.

This clonotype was picked up a small number of times. The chain joins TRBV18 to TRBJ2-7; the D call may be TRBD1 or TRBD2 (5 bases each). The CDR3 extends over 13 amino acids. The germline V gene encodes CDR1 KGHSH and CDR2 LQKENI. Trimming removed 6 bases from V and 4 bases from J, with 13 bases in between. This chain's CDR3 is CASSIGTLYEQYF. CDR3 DNA sequence: TGTGCCAGCTCGATCGGGACCTTATACGAGCAGTACTTC.

For the CDR3, the DNA is TGTGCCAGCAGCCAAGAAAGGGGACGGATAAATCAGCCCCAGCATTTT. As protein: CASSQERGRINQPQHF. The chain carries TRBV4-2 and TRBJ1-5, with a weak D call TRBD1 (5 bases). Trimming stripped 0 bases from V and 4 bases from J, with 13 bases between. Germline CDR1 LGHNA, CDR2 YNFKEQ. This CDR3 is 16 amino acids long.

The chain joins TRBV5-4 to TRBJ1-2; TRBD1 agrees at 7 bases. V lost 0 bases and J lost 4; bases outside the gene matches: 6. Germline CDR1 reads SGHNT; CDR2 reads YYREEE (reference sequence). CDR3 length: 15 amino acids. CDR3: CASSLAVGQLYGYTF. For the CDR3, the DNA is TGTGCCAGCAGCTTGGCGGTGGGACAGCTCTATGGCTACACCTTC.

The chain is built from TRBV2 and TRBJ2-2, with TRBD1 matching over 8 bases. The V segment lost 0 bases and the J segment 3 bases; nucleotides outside the gene matches: 3. CDR1 SNHLY and CDR2 FYNNEI come from the germline V gene. This CDR3 spans 16 amino acids. CDR3: CASSEADREDTGELFF. CDR3 coding DNA: TGTGCCAGCAGTGAAGCGGACAGGGAGGACACCGGGGAGCTGTTTTTT.